Presented here are 23 T cell receptor beta chains from one specimen sequenced in a study of blood T cell repertoires in COVID-19. TCRdb's copy holds only in-frame clones and misses some; the assay was immunoSEQ multiplex PCR. The repertoire has 55,000 to 75,000 clones, about 80% of them found once; the top ten carry about a tenth. The specimen was peripheral blood. The origin of the receptors is an elderly man with COVID-19, enrolled during active disease.

The V and J genes are TRBV24-1 and TRBJ2-3; D is perhaps TRBD2 (7 bases). Germline values: CDR1 KGHDR, CDR2 SFDVKD. This CDR3 comprises 15 residues. V lost 4 bases and J lost 7, with 17 bases in between. The CDR3 region is CATSDLGLGGNTQYF. As DNA, the CDR3 is TGTGCCACCAGTGACCTCGGACTAGGGGGGAATACGCAGTATTTT.

The genes are TRBV6-6 and TRBJ2-5; 8 nucleotides match TRBD1. Germline V gene data show CDR1 as MNHNY and CDR2 as SVGAGI (reference sequence). This CDR3 has 16 residues. V shed 2 bases and J 5 bases; nucleotides not matched to a gene: 10. The CDR3 spells CASSYVRTGFLETQYF. CDR3 bases: TGTGCCAGCAGTTACGTTAGGACAGGGTTTCTTGAGACCCAGTACTTC.

V usage is TRBV19 and J usage is TRBJ1-2; D is ambiguous. This CDR3 comprises 15 residues. Trimming left V 4 bases short and J 0 bases short, with 12 bases between. Germline V gene sequence: CDR1 LNHDA, CDR2 SQIVND (reference sequence). This chain's CDR3 is CASSSVASTNYGYTF. The DNA for the CDR3 is TGTGCCAGTAGTAGTGTGGCTTCCACTAACTATGGCTACACCTTC.

J is TRBJ1-4 and V is TRBV5-1; 9 bases are shared with TRBD1. The CDR3 length is 14 residues. CDR1 and CDR2 (germline): SGHRS, YFSETQ. With V trimmed by 4 bases and J by 5 bases, 3 bases remained unmatched. The CDR3 bases are TGCGCCAGCAGCCCCGGACAGGGGAATGAAAAACTGTTTTTT. This codes for CASSPGQGNEKLFF.

This CDR3 reads CASSQGGTGQEKLFF. The CDR3 coding sequence is TGCGCCAGCAGCCAGGGCGGGACAGGTCAAGAAAAACTGTTTTTT. The chain carries TRBV5-1 and TRBJ1-4; the match to TRBD1 covers 8 bases. There are 15 residues in the CDR3. CDR1 and CDR2 from the germline V gene are SGHRS and YFSETQ. J lost 8 bases, V lost 4 bases, and 10 bases had no gene match.

This sequence joins TRBV12-5 and TRBJ2-1, with D possibly TRBD2 on 6 matching bases. V was cut by 6 bases and J by 7 bases, with 10 bases left in between. The CDR3 is 12 residues long. Germline CDR1 LGHNT, CDR2 FRNRAP. In DNA, the CDR3 is TGTGCTAGTGGGCTAGCGAGTAATGAGCAGTTCTTC. It translates to CASGLASNEQFF.

This clone was counted once. The CDR3 nucleotides read TGTGCCAGCAGCTTATTTTCGCAGGGGACTGAGCAGTTCTTC. This translates into CASSLFSQGTEQFF. This chain links TRBV7-2 with TRBJ2-1; maybe TRBD1 (6 bases). CDR1 is SGHTA, CDR2 FQGNSA, per germline. V was shortened by 2 bases and J by 9 bases, with 14 bases between the two germline ends. CDR3 length: 14 amino acids.

V and J are TRBV27 and TRBJ1-2, with D unclear. The germline V and J ends were trimmed by 8 bases and 8 bases, with 15 bases remaining between them. The CDR3 is made up of 12 amino acids. Germline-derived CDR1 and CDR2 are MNHEY and SMNVEV (reference sequence). The CDR3 loop is CASYQLPGGYTF. CDR3 nucleotide sequence: TGTGCCAGCTATCAACTACCGGGAGGCTACACCTTC.

V is TRBV11-3 and J is TRBJ2-3, with TRBD2 matching over 11 bases. V dropped 1 base and J dropped 2; count of bases not matched to a gene: 5. Per the germline V gene, CDR1 is SGHNT and CDR2 is YENEEA. The CDR3 runs to 17 residues. This CDR3 is CASSLAPGLAATDTQYF. In DNA form, the CDR3 reads TGTGCCAGCAGCTTAGCACCGGGACTAGCGGCCACAGATACGCAGTATTTT. The full variable domain, rest sourced from reference TRBV11-3 and TRBJ2-3, is EAGVVQSPRYKIIEKKQPVAFWCNPISGHNTLYWYLQNLGQGPELLIRYENEEAVDDSQLPKDRFSAERLKGVDSTLKIQPAELGDSAVYLCASSLAPGLAATDTQYFGPGTRLTVL.

The chain couples TRBV18 to TRBJ1-1; 7 nucleotides agree with TRBD1. Germline trimming cut 3 bases from V and 6 bases from J; bases unmatched to any gene: 4. The CDR3 extends over 13 amino acids. The V gene's germline CDR1 is KGHSH and CDR2 LQKENI. The CDR3 DNA follows: TGTGCCAGCTCACCCGACAGGGAGGCTGAAGCTTTCTTT. This sequence encodes CASSPDREAEAFF.

The genes are TRBV28 and TRBJ1-2; D uncertain. Trimming cost V 3 bases and J 8 bases, with 13 bases left between them. The CDR3 totals 13 residues. Germline-derived CDR1 and CDR2 are MDHEN and SYDVKM. CDR3 nucleotide sequence: TGTGCCAGCAGTTTTTCCTGGGCTGGGGGCTACACCTTC. Translation: CASSFSWAGGYTF.

The rearrangement links TRBV6-6 to TRBJ1-1, with 10 bases identical to TRBD1. Trimming took 7 bases from V and 14 from J; bases not matched to a gene: 10. The CDR3 loop spans 12 amino acids. Germline loops: CDR1 MNHNY, CDR2 SVGAGI (reference sequence). CDR3: CASTAGTGVWFF. The CDR3 DNA sequence: TGTGCCAGCACCGCCGGGACAGGGGTATGGTTCTTT.

The chain recombines TRBV9 with TRBJ2-1; 7 bases are a match to TRBD1. Germline CDR1 SGDLS, CDR2 YYNGEE. Trimming took 3 bases from V and 5 from J; bases not matched to a gene: 11. This CDR3 has 16 amino acids. In DNA form, the CDR3 reads TGTGCCAGCAGCGCACCCAGGGGGTTCGACAACAATGAGCAGTTCTTC. It encodes CASSAPRGFDNNEQFF. The variable domain in full, completed from reference TRBV9 and TRBJ2-1, reads DSGVTQTPKHLITATGQRVTLRCSPRSGDLSVYWYQQSLDQGLQFLIQYYNGEERAKGNILERFSAQQFPDLHSELNLSSLELGDSALYFCASSAPRGFDNNEQFFGPGTRLTVL.

This clone was found a few times. The chain combines TRBV5-8 with TRBJ1-1, with 8 bases aligning to TRBD1. The CDR3 is 15 amino acids. V lost 5 bases, J lost 0 bases, and 6 bases stayed unmatched. Germline CDR1 and CDR2: SGHTS and YDEGEE. Here the CDR3 reads CASRLRTGMNTEAFF. The CDR3 DNA reads TGTGCCAGCAGACTGAGGACAGGGATGAACACTGAAGCTTTCTTT. The full variable domain, completed using reference TRBV5-8 and TRBJ1-1, is EAGVTQSPTHLIKTRGQQATLRCSPISGHTSVYWYQQALGLGLQFLLWYDEGEERNRGNFPPRFSGRQFPNYSSELNVNALELEDSALYLCASRLRTGMNTEAFFGQGTRLTVV.

The chain has TRBV5-4 and TRBJ2-1; TRBD1 aligns across 11 bases. Germline lookup yields CDR1 SGHNT and CDR2 YYREEE (reference sequence). This CDR3 has 15 amino acids. V shed 4 bases and J 1 base; nucleotides not matched to a gene: 1. CDR3 nucleotide sequence: TGTGCCAGCAGCCGGGACAGGGGGTCCTACAATGAGCAGTTCTTC. This sequence encodes CASSRDRGSYNEQFF.

This chain joins TRBV5-1 and TRBJ1-1, with a possible D match to TRBD1 (6 bases). V dropped 6 bases and J dropped 12 bases, with 21 bases sitting between them. Per germline, CDR1 SGHRS and CDR2 YFSETQ. The CDR3 loop spans 13 amino acids. The CDR3 DNA follows: TGCGCCAGCACCGACTTTGGGCAGGGGATGACTTTCTTT. Translation: CASTDFGQGMTFF. Full variable domain (outside the CDR3, taken from reference TRBV5-1 and TRBJ1-1): KAGVTQTPRYLIKTRGQQVTLSCSPISGHRSVSWYQQTPGQGLQFLFEYFSETQRNKGNFPGRFSGRQFSNSRSEMNVSTLELGDSALYLCASTDFGQGMTFFGQGTRLTVV.

The V and J genes are TRBV6-2 or TRBV6-3 and TRBJ1-5; 8 bases fit TRBD1. J lost 9 bases, V lost 4 bases, and 8 bases had no gene match. Germline lookup yields CDR1 MNHEY and CDR2 SVGEGT. The CDR3 spans 14 residues. CDR3 residues: CASSLLGQGRPQHF. The CDR3 DNA reads as TGTGCCAGCAGTTTGTTAGGACAGGGCCGGCCCCAGCATTTT.

The rearrangement uses TRBV28 and TRBJ1-4; no firm D call. Trimming took off 10 bases at V and 8 bases at J, with 11 bases between the two ends. The germline CDR1 and CDR2 sequences are MDHEN and SYDVKM. This CDR3 spans 11 amino acids. CDR3 residues: CATDEGEKLFF. In DNA form, the CDR3 reads TGTGCCACGGACGAGGGAGAAAAACTGTTTTTT. Full variable domain (remainder filled in from reference TRBV28 and TRBJ1-4): DVKVTQSSRYLVKRTGEKVFLECVQDMDHENMFWYRQDPGLGLRLIYFSYDVKMKEKGDIPEGYSVSREKKERFSLILESASTNQTSMYLCATDEGEKLFFGSGTQLSVL.

The chain links TRBV2 to TRBJ1-1; D call uncertain. V lost 7 bases and J 1 base, leaving 13 bases between the germline ends. CDR1 and CDR2 (germline): SNHLY, FYNNEI. This CDR3 has 14 amino acids. The CDR3 loop reads CASTAGRENTEAFF. CDR3 DNA sequence: TGTGCCAGCACGGCAGGTCGGGAGAACACTGAAGCTTTCTTT.

This rearrangement joins TRBV7-2 to TRBJ1-2, with a weak D call TRBD1 (5 bases). The ends were cut back, 8 bases at V and 3 bases at J, with 13 bases in the middle. This CDR3 region has 13 residues. CDR1 is SGHTA and CDR2 is FQGNSA in the germline V gene. CDR3 sequence reads: CASVRGGDYGYTF. In DNA form, the CDR3 reads TGTGCCAGCGTGCGGGGGGGGGACTATGGCTACACCTTC.

The chain joins TRBV18 to TRBJ2-2; D remains unclear. The CDR3 has 14 residues. Germline lookup yields CDR1 KGHSH and CDR2 LQKENI. Trimming took off 5 bases at V and 0 bases at J, with 7 bases between the two ends. The CDR3 loop is CASSEFTNTGELFF. The CDR3 nucleotides are TGTGCCAGCTCAGAGTTCACGAACACCGGGGAGCTGTTTTTT.

This clone was observed a handful of times. This chain connects TRBV5-1 to TRBJ1-3, with D maybe TRBD1 (5 bases). V lost 3 bases, J lost 0 bases, and 10 bases lay in between. Germline assignment: CDR1 SGHRS and CDR2 YFSETQ. This CDR3 comprises 15 residues. CDR3 nucleotide sequence: TGCGCCAGCAGCTGGAACCAGGGCTCTGGAAACACCATATATTTT. Translation gives CASSWNQGSGNTIYF.

This rearrangement joins TRBV9 to TRBJ1-6, with D hard to call. V lost 2 bases to trimming and J lost 7 bases, with 13 bases between them. This CDR3 has 15 residues. From germline, CDR1 is SGDLS and CDR2 YYNGEE. The CDR3 is CASSVRGSGNSPLHF. As DNA, the CDR3 is TGTGCCAGCAGCGTGAGAGGGTCAGGCAATTCACCCCTCCACTTT.